This entry lists 31 T cell receptor beta chains sequenced from one sample in a study of blood T cell repertoires in COVID-19. Assay: immunoSEQ multiplex PCR; the TCRdb copy retains only in-frame clones and omits some. Among about 260,000 clones listed, 86% were seen once. The source material was peripheral blood. The receptors derive from a man aged 40-55 years who had recovered from COVID-19.

The V call is TRBV7-9, the J call TRBJ2-7; 9 bases map to TRBD2. This CDR3 contains 15 residues. After removal of 6 bases from V and 5 bases from J, the junction contained 11 bases not matched to a gene. In germline, CDR1 is SEHNR, CDR2 FQNEAQ (reference sequence). The CDR3 reads CASSQGTSNLDEQYF. The CDR3 DNA is TGTGCCAGCAGTCAAGGGACTAGCAACCTCGACGAGCAGTACTTC.

V usage is TRBV6-6 and J usage is TRBJ1-2; D may be TRBD1 (5 bases). CDR3 length: 12 residues. Germline V CDR1 and CDR2: MNHNY, SVGAGI (reference sequence). V was clipped by 2 bases and J by 8 bases, with 9 bases between them. Here the CDR3 reads CASSYPQAGYTF. CDR3 in DNA: TGTGCCAGCAGTTACCCACAGGCCGGCTACACCTTC.

This rearrangement joins TRBV29-1 to TRBJ1-2; D ambiguous. V was clipped by 6 bases and J by 8 bases, with 16 bases between them. The germline V gene encodes CDR1 SQVTM and CDR2 ANQGSEA. The CDR3 totals 12 residues. The CDR3 spells CSVGKSLDGYTF. In DNA, the CDR3 is TGCAGCGTCGGGAAGAGTCTCGACGGCTACACCTTC.

The chain joins TRBV7-2 to TRBJ2-1; the match to TRBD1 covers 7 bases. Germline CDR1 reads SGHTA; CDR2 reads FQGNSA. This CDR3 comprises 12 residues. V gave up 4 bases and J gave up 6 bases; unmatched junction bases: 0. The DNA of the CDR3 is TGTGCCAGCAGCTCAGGGGGCAATGAGCAGTTCTTC. It codes for CASSSGGNEQFF.

This clone was seen once. The V and J genes are TRBV2 and TRBJ1-1; 7 bases map to TRBD1. Unmatched junction bases numbered 4, after V lost 1 base and J lost 5 bases. Germline CDR1 is SNHLY and CDR2 is FYNNEI. The CDR3 runs 14 residues. DNA of the CDR3: TGTGCCAGCAGTGAAGTCAGGGGGGTTACTGAAGCTTTCTTT. Its translation: CASSEVRGVTEAFF.

V and J are TRBV16 and TRBJ1-1; TRBD1 matches 9 bases. V was clipped by 4 bases and J by 1 base; unmatched bases: 4. Per germline, CDR1 KGHSY and CDR2 FQNENV. This CDR3 contains 15 residues. The CDR3 spells CASSPPTGGNTEAFF. DNA for the CDR3: TGTGCCAGCAGCCCGCCGACAGGGGGGAACACTGAAGCTTTCTTT.

V is TRBV7-9 and J is TRBJ1-4; 9 nucleotides line up with TRBD1. The CDR3 runs 15 residues. Per germline, CDR1 SEHNR and CDR2 FQNEAQ (reference sequence). J was trimmed by 7 bases and V by 7 bases; bases with no gene match: 10. CDR3 DNA sequence: TGTGCCAGCACCCCTCACAGGGGGCTTCGTGAAAAACTGTTTTTT. Residues: CASTPHRGLREKLFF.

The chain recombines TRBV30 with TRBJ1-3; D is possibly TRBD1 (6 bases). The CDR3 contains 15 residues. In germline, CDR1 is GTSNPN, CDR2 SVGIG (reference sequence). Trimming cost V 2 bases and J 0 bases, with 11 bases left between them. The CDR3 loop is CAWSLGQSSGNTIYF. In DNA form, the CDR3 reads TGTGCCTGGAGTCTAGGACAGTCCTCTGGAAACACCATATATTTT.

This chain joins TRBV3-1 (or the pseudogene TRBV3-2) and TRBJ2-7, with D possibly being TRBD1 (7 bases). This CDR3 comprises 13 residues. CDR1 is LGHDT, CDR2 YNNKEL, per germline (reference sequence). The V and J ends lost 3 bases and 2 bases respectively, with 8 bases between them. CDR3 sequence reads: CASSHRGAYEQYF. The CDR3 bases are TGTGCCAGCAGCCACAGGGGGGCCTACGAGCAGTACTTC.

The J gene is TRBJ2-1, the V gene TRBV5-6; D might be TRBD2 (5 bases). The ends were cut back, 5 bases at V and 6 bases at J, with 9 bases in the middle. Germline V gene data show CDR1 as SGHDT and CDR2 as YYEEEE. The CDR3 is made up of 12 amino acids. CDR3 residues: CASRGLSNEQFF. CDR3 bases: TGTGCCAGCAGAGGACTTTCCAATGAGCAGTTCTTC.

This chain links TRBV29-1 with TRBJ1-2; D gene ambiguous. CDR1 is SQVTM and CDR2 is ANQGSEA in the germline V gene. This CDR3 comprises 16 residues. V lost 4 bases to trimming and J lost 0 bases, with 18 bases between them. DNA of the CDR3: TGCAGCGTTGTTTCCAGGAAATTCCAAGCTAACTATGGCTACACCTTC. Encoded protein: CSVVSRKFQANYGYTF.

This clone was observed a few times. The rearrangement uses TRBV5-5 and TRBJ2-7; D is undetermined. Germline lookup yields CDR1 SGHKS and CDR2 YYEKEE (reference sequence). V dropped 4 bases and J dropped 9 bases, with 26 bases sitting between them. The CDR3 runs 16 residues. The CDR3 here is CASSIGGQVVRHRQYF. CDR3 DNA sequence: TGTGCCAGCAGCATTGGTGGGCAGGTAGTCCGTCATAGGCAGTACTTC.

This sequence joins TRBV10-3 and TRBJ2-5; the match to TRBD1 covers 8 bases. The junction had 6 bases not matched to a gene; V was cut back by 10 bases and J by 2 bases. Germline V gene data show CDR1 as ENHRY and CDR2 as SYGVKD. The CDR3 has 13 residues. The CDR3 here is CATQGVAQETQYF. DNA of the CDR3: TGTGCCACACAGGGGGTCGCGCAAGAGACCCAGTACTTC.

The chain links TRBV4-1 to TRBJ2-7; 8 nucleotides align to TRBD2. The CDR3 runs to 16 residues. Trimming at V came to 6 bases and at J to 2 bases, leaving 12 bases not matched to a gene. The germline V gene has CDR1 MGHRA and CDR2 YSYEKL. The CDR3 DNA reads as TGCGCCAGCAGGTACGAGCCGGGACTAGTAACCTACGAGCAGTACTTC. Translating it yields CASRYEPGLVTYEQYF.

This chain uses TRBV19 with TRBJ1-2, with TRBD1 matching 7 bases. The CDR3 extends over 15 amino acids. The germline V gene encodes CDR1 LNHDA and CDR2 SQIVND (reference sequence). V trimming: 6 bases; J trimming: 6 bases; junction bases outside the gene matches: 13. In DNA form, the CDR3 reads TGTGCCAGTAGCCCCCCGATGACAGGGTTAAATGGCTACACCTTC. Residues: CASSPPMTGLNGYTF.

The genes are TRBV7-6 and TRBJ2-1, with 7 positions matching TRBD1. Per germline, CDR1 SGHVS and CDR2 FNYEAQ. This CDR3 is built from 12 residues. V shed 5 bases and J 10 bases; nucleotides not matched to a gene: 5. The CDR3 loop reads CASSPDRAEQFF. DNA of the CDR3: TGTGCCAGCAGCCCAGACAGGGCCGAGCAGTTCTTC.

J is TRBJ1-2 and V is TRBV6-5, with 8 bases fitting TRBD1. In germline, CDR1 is MNHEY, CDR2 SVGAGI. J was trimmed by 5 bases and V by 1 base; bases with no gene match: 6. The CDR3 is 15 amino acids. The CDR3 reads CASSYLGRGQYGYTF. The CDR3 DNA reads TGTGCCAGCAGTTACTTAGGCAGGGGGCAATATGGCTACACCTTC.

The J gene is TRBJ2-1, the V gene TRBV9; 9 bases are a match to TRBD2. V trimming: 2 bases; J trimming: 10 bases; junction bases outside the gene matches: 10. The CDR3 runs to 15 residues. Germline-derived CDR1 and CDR2 are SGDLS and YYNGEE. The CDR3 spells CASSVGHTGTSEQFF. The CDR3 nucleotides are TGTGCCAGCAGCGTCGGGCATACCGGGACTAGCGAGCAGTTCTTC.

Note on this clone: This specimen includes other DNA sequences encoding the same CDR3. V is TRBV5-1 and J is TRBJ1-5, with 8 bases lining up with TRBD1. This CDR3 comprises 15 residues. J gave up 1 base and V 0 bases, and 0 bases lay outside the gene matches. Germline V CDR1 and CDR2: SGHRS, YFSETQ. Here the CDR3 reads CASSLAGGSNQPQHF. For the CDR3, the DNA is TGCGCCAGCAGCTTGGCAGGGGGCAGCAATCAGCCCCAGCATTTT. Full variable domain (rest looked up from reference TRBV5-1 and TRBJ1-5): KAGVTQTPRYLIKTRGQQVTLSCSPISGHRSVSWYQQTPGQGLQFLFEYFSETQRNKGNFPGRFSGRQFSNSRSEMNVSTLELGDSALYLCASSLAGGSNQPQHFGDGTRLSIL.

The rearrangement uses TRBV27 and TRBJ1-2; 8 positions match TRBD1. This CDR3 comprises 13 residues. V trimming: 9 bases; J trimming: 1 base; junction bases outside the gene matches: 4. The germline CDR1 and CDR2 sequences are MNHEY and SMNVEV (reference sequence). The CDR3 reads CASGTGRNYGYTF. The CDR3 nucleotides are TGTGCCAGTGGGACAGGACGTAACTATGGCTACACCTTC.

V is TRBV19 and J is TRBJ2-2; D remains unclear. This CDR3 is 14 amino acids long. Germline-derived CDR1 and CDR2 are LNHDA and SQIVND (reference sequence). Trimming took off 0 bases at V and 5 bases at J, with 7 bases between the two ends. The CDR3 loop reads CASSIEAPTGELFF. The CDR3, as DNA: TGTGCCAGTAGTATAGAAGCTCCGACCGGGGAGCTGTTTTTT.

The chain uses TRBV19 and TRBJ2-3, with 10 positions matching TRBD2. Germline-derived CDR1 and CDR2 are LNHDA and SQIVND (reference sequence). The CDR3 length is 16 residues. Trimming took 5 bases from V and 4 from J; bases not matched to a gene: 9. The CDR3 reads CASSDPLAGGADTQYF. CDR3 DNA: TGTGCCAGTAGTGACCCCTTAGCGGGGGGAGCAGATACGCAGTATTTT.

The J gene is TRBJ2-7, the V gene TRBV3-1 (or the pseudogene TRBV3-2); D might be TRBD1 (5 bases). Germline assignment: CDR1 LGHDT and CDR2 YNNKEL (reference sequence). The CDR3 is made up of 13 amino acids. V gave up 2 bases and J gave up 3 bases, with 8 bases separating them. The CDR3 sequence: CASSQIRGYEQYF. CDR3 nucleotides: TGTGCCAGCAGCCAAATAAGGGGCTACGAGCAGTACTTC.

This chain joins TRBV6-5 and TRBJ2-7, with 9 bases lining up with TRBD1. The germline CDR1 and CDR2 sequences are MNHEY and SVGAGI. The V and J ends lost 5 bases and 3 bases, in that order; junction bases with no gene match: 8. CDR3 length equals 15 residues. The DNA of the CDR3 is TGTGCCAGCAGTCCCGGGACAGGGTACGACTACGAGCAGTACTTC. Translated: CASSPGTGYDYEQYF.

This rearrangement joins TRBV2 to TRBJ2-7; D is perhaps TRBD2 (5 bases). V shed 7 bases and J shed 3 bases, with 13 bases lying between them. CDR3 length: 13 residues. Germline CDR1 SNHLY, CDR2 FYNNEI. The CDR3 nucleotides are TGTGCCAGCAAAGCCGCTAGCAACTACGAGCAGTACTTC. Translated, it gives CASKAASNYEQYF.

A single count supports this clone. This chain links TRBV19 with TRBJ1-2, with D possibly TRBD1 on 5 matching bases. V gave up 6 bases and J gave up 0 bases, with 14 bases separating them. The germline V gene encodes CDR1 LNHDA and CDR2 SQIVND (reference sequence). This CDR3 has 15 amino acids. The CDR3 sequence: CASRKAGKTNYGYTF. CDR3 nucleotide sequence: TGTGCCAGTAGAAAAGCAGGGAAGACTAACTATGGCTACACCTTC.

This rearrangement joins TRBV5-4 to TRBJ2-7, with unresolved D. This CDR3 has 13 amino acids. CDR1 is SGHNT and CDR2 is YYREEE in the germline V gene (reference sequence). The ends were cut back, 2 bases at V and 3 bases at J, with 9 bases in the middle. CDR3 region: CASSLDTRYEQYF. In nucleotides, the CDR3 is TGTGCCAGCAGCTTAGACACCCGCTACGAGCAGTACTTC.

J is TRBJ2-7 and V is TRBV14, with D unresolved. This CDR3 is built from 14 residues. CDR1 and CDR2 from the germline V gene are SGHDN and FVKESK. Trimming took off 0 bases at V and 6 bases at J, with 12 bases between the two ends. The CDR3 nucleotides read TGTGCCAGCAGCCAAGATTGGCCTCTAGGCGAGCAGTACTTC. Translation: CASSQDWPLGEQYF.

The chain uses TRBV5-1 and TRBJ2-5; 9 nucleotides line up with TRBD1. The V segment lost 4 bases and the J segment 4 bases; nucleotides outside the gene matches: 8. The CDR3 sequence is 15 residues long. Looked up from germline, CDR1 is SGHRS and CDR2 is YFSETQ. CDR3 region: CASSIKPGQGETQYF. The DNA of the CDR3 is TGCGCCAGCAGCATAAAACCGGGACAGGGAGAGACCCAGTACTTC. The whole variable domain, filled in from reference TRBV5-1 and TRBJ2-5, reads KAGVTQTPRYLIKTRGQQVTLSCSPISGHRSVSWYQQTPGQGLQFLFEYFSETQRNKGNFPGRFSGRQFSNSRSEMNVSTLELGDSALYLCASSIKPGQGETQYFGPGTRLLVL.

The CDR3 coding sequence is TGTGCCAGCAGGCGGGGGGGTACGCAGTATTTT. Protein product: CASRRGGTQYF. The chain joins TRBV9 to TRBJ2-3; 9 bases map to TRBD2. Germline V lookup: CDR1 SGDLS, CDR2 YYNGEE. The CDR3 has 11 amino acids. J gave up 8 bases and V 5 bases, and 0 bases lay outside the gene matches.

This chain uses TRBV2 with TRBJ2-7; TRBD1 matches at 7 bases. Germline-derived CDR1 and CDR2 are SNHLY and FYNNEI. The CDR3 spans 15 residues. J gave up 1 base and V 6 bases, and 9 bases lay outside the gene matches. DNA for the CDR3: TGTGCCAGCAGAACCGACCGGGACAGATCCTACGAGCAGTACTTC. Its protein is CASRTDRDRSYEQYF.